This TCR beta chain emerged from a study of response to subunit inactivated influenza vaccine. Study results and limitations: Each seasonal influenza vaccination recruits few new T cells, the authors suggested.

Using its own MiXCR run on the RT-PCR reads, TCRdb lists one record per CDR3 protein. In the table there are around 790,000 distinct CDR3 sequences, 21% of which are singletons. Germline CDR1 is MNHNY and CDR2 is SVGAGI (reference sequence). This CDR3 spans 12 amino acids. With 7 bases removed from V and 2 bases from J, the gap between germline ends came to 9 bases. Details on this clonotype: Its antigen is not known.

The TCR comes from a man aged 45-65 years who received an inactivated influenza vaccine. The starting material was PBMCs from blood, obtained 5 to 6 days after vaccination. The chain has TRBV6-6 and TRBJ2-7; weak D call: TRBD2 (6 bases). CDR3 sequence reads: CASKAGAYEQYF. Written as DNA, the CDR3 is TGTGCCAGCAAAGCGGGCGCCTACGAGCAGTACTTC.